This is a list of T cell receptor beta chains from one sample in a study of T cells in Graves' hyperthyroidism and ophthalmopathy. TCRdb analysed the multiplex PCR reads with MiXCR anew, one entry per CDR3 protein. The table includes 350,000 or so distinct CDR3 sequences, roughly 15% detected once. Specimen: blood. The receptors were sampled from a woman under 40 with Graves' hyperthyroidism that later progressed to Graves' ophthalmopathy. Each CDR3 is given with its conserved first and last residue. The order of the fields is V gene, clone size, CDR3 length, J gene, D gene, CDR3 DNA, CDR3 protein. The D gene is left open where the match is weak. Clone size appears in some rows only: once, few, many, or a class for an expanded clone.

>TRBV2|many|13|TRBJ2-1|TRBD2
TGTGCCAGCAGCGGACTAGCGGGAGGCGAGCAGTTCTTC
CASSGLAGGEQFF
>TRBV6-2/TRBV6-3|few|17|TRBJ2-1|-
TGTGCCAGCAGCCCTCCAACGGCACCGCAACTCTACAATGAGCAGTTCTTC
CASSPPTAPQLYNEQFF
>TRBV6-1|-|15|TRBJ2-7|TRBD2
TGTGCCAGCAGTGTGAGCGGGGGGGCCGGGTACGAGCAGTACTTC
CASSVSGGAGYEQYF
>TRBV28|many|16|TRBJ1-4|TRBD1
TGTGCCAGCAGTTCCTCCCACCGACAGGGATTGGAAAAACTGTTTTTT
CASSSSHRQGLEKLFF
>TRBV12-3/TRBV12-4|many|16|TRBJ2-7|TRBD1
TGTGCCAGCAGTTCGCGGGTGGGGACAGGGCTCTCCGAGCAGTACTTC
CASSSRVGTGLSEQYF
>TRBV20-1|-|11|TRBJ1-2|-
TGCAGTGCCACAACCCTGTATGGCTACACCTTC
CSATTLYGYTF
>TRBV11-1|many|15|TRBJ2-3|-
TGTGCCAGCAGCGGGTTGGCGGGTTCTGCTTTAGGGCAGTATTTT
CASSGLAGSALGQYF
>TRBV5-1|many|20|TRBJ2-7|-
TGCGCCAGCAGCCCGTGGGACCCACAGGGTCGGACAGCCGCTACCTACGAGCAGTACTTC
CASSPWDPQGRTAATYEQYF
>TRBV2|many|15|TRBJ2-1|-
TGTGCCAGCAGTGAGTGGCAGGACCCCTACAATGAGCAGTTCTTC
CASSEWQDPYNEQFF
>TRBV12-3/TRBV12-4|many|18|TRBJ2-6|TRBD1
TGTGCCAGCAGTTCAGGGGGTAGGACAGGGGATCGGGCCAACGTCCTGACTTTC
CASSSGGRTGDRANVLTF
>TRBV6-2/TRBV6-3|many|16|TRBJ1-5|-
TGTGCCAGCAGTTTACTCCGGGGACCGGGGAGTCAGCCCCAGCATTTT
CASSLLRGPGSQPQHF
>TRBV20-1|few|14|TRBJ2-5|TRBD2
TGCAGTGCCCCGGGGGGAGGGCTTGAGGAGACCCAGTACTTC
CSAPGGGLEETQYF
>TRBV28|many|14|TRBJ2-7|-
TGTGCCAGCAGTTTAGGGGAAGGGGCCTACGAGCAGTACTTC
CASSLGEGAYEQYF
>TRBV28|many|14|TRBJ1-1|-
TGTGCCAGCAGTTTGGGTACAGTCGGTGCTGAAGCTTTCTTT
CASSLGTVGAEAFF
>TRBV7-8|many|19|TRBJ2-6|TRBD1
TGTGCCAGCAGAAGACAGGGTCAGAATAGAAACTCTGGGGCCAACGTCCTGACTTTC
CASRRQGQNRNSGANVLTF
>TRBV5-6|-|16|TRBJ2-7|-
TGTGCCAGCAGCTTGGGGGCGTTTTCGGAAAACTACGAGCAGTACTTC
CASSLGAFSENYEQYF
>TRBV4-2|-|16|TRBJ1-1|-
TGTGCCAGCAGCCAAGAGGCTTGGGGAGTCGACACTGAAGCTTTCTTT
CASSQEAWGVDTEAFF
>TRBV27|many|14|TRBJ2-1|-
TGTGCCAGCAGTTTAGATGGATACTACAATGAGCAGTTCTTC
CASSLDGYYNEQFF